The source of this T cell receptor (beta chain) is a study of T-cell reconstitution after alpha-beta-depleted transplantation in children. Molecular barcoding with unique molecular identifiers was used for the TCRbeta library. TCRdb reprocessed the PCR reads with MiXCR, giving one entry per CDR3 protein. This table has 500,000 or so distinct CDR3 sequences, over 25% appearing once. Germline V gene data show CDR1 as SGHTA and CDR2 as FQGNSA. J lost 10 bases, V lost 1 base, and 4 bases had no gene match. The CDR3 has 14 amino acids. Sequenced material: PBMCs from the stem cell graft donor, taken from the stem cell graft. The receptor's source is a human donor who donated a stem cell graft to a child with aplastic anemia. This chain uses TRBV7-2 with TRBJ1-6, with 7 bases aligning to TRBD1. DNA of the CDR3: TGTGCCAGCAGCTTAGAAGGGACAGTATCACCCCTCCACTTT. The encoded protein is CASSLEGTVSPLHF.